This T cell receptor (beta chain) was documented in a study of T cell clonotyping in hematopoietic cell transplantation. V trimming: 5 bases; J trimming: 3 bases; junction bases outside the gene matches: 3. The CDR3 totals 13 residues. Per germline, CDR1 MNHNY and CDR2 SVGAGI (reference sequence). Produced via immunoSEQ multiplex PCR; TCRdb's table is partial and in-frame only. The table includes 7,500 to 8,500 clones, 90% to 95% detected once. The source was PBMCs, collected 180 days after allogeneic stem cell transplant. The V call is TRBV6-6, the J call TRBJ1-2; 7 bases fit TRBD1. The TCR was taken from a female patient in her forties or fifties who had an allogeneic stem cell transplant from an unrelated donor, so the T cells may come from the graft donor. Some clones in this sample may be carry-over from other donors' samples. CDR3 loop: CASSPTGDYGYTF. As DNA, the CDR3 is TGTGCCAGCAGTCCCACAGGGGACTATGGCTACACCTTC.